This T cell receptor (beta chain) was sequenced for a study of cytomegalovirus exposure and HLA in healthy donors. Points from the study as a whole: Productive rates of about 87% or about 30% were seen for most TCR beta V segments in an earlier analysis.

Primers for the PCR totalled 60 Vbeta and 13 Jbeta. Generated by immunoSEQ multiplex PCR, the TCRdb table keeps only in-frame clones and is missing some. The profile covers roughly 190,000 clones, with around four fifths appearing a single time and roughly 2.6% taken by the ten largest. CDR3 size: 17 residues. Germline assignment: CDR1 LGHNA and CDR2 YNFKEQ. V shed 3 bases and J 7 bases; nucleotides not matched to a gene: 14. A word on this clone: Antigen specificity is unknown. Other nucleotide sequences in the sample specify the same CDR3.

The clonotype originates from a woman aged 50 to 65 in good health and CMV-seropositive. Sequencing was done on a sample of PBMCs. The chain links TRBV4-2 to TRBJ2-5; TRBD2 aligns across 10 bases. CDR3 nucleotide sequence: TGTGCCAGCAGCCAGGACCCTAGCGGGGGACCATTGAGGACCCAGTACTTC. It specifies CASSQDPSGGPLRTQYF.